Sequencing of this T cell receptor (beta chain) was carried out in a study of cytotoxic CD8 clonotypes in ibrutinib-treated CLL. Study-wide background: Results showed some 24 partial and 2 complete responses; following median about 68 months, 14 remained remitted, about 12 advanced.

On this clone itself: What it recognizes is unknown.

The V and J ends lost 3 bases and 7 bases respectively, with 16 bases between them. CDR3 length: 15 residues. CDR1 and CDR2 from the germline V gene are MNHEY and SVGAGI. Whole-study findings and limits: Baseline clonality exceeded age-matched healthy donors and tracked circulating CD8+ T-cell counts.

This table comes from immunoSEQ multiplex PCR, and its TCRdb copy is limited to in-frame clones, with some not included. The repertoire consists of about 24,000 clones, with approximately 80% occurring once and the leading ten covering more than 7%. The rearrangement uses TRBV6-5 and TRBJ1-5, with TRBD1 as a possible D gene (6 bases). The sample here was PBMCs, taken before ibrutinib treatment. This receptor was obtained from a human donor with chronic lymphocytic leukemia. The CDR3 nucleotides are TGTGCCAGCAGTTATGGCAGGGGTTATGGACAGCCCCAGCATTTT. Residues: CASSYGRGYGQPQHF.